This T cell receptor (beta chain) was documented in a study of cytomegalovirus exposure and HLA in healthy donors (dated 2017 in TCRdb). About the full investigation: A later analysis indicated that the roughly 130 validation repertoires were generated on the platform also employed for the 720 or so repertoires of the first cohort. The study was designed to test whether signatures of past pathogen exposure could be identified by cataloging public T cell receptors. Besides the first cohort of hundreds of subjects, a separate validation cohort made up of about 120 different subjects was used. High-throughput TCR immunosequencing, statistical association of individual TCRs with disease status, and machine learning were combined to predict cytomegalovirus infection status.

The junction shows trimming of 7 bases on V and 1 base on J, plus 10 bases between the germline ends. The cysteine opens and the phenylalanine closes a CDR3 of 13 amino acids. Only CDR3 DNA is held: 39 bases, read in frame from base 1. CDR1 and CDR2 (MDHEN, SYDVKM) derive from the germline V gene. Overall study results and their limits: The authors suggested that the approach could potentially be extended to other disease states and immunological phenotypes. Most TCR sequences were seen in very few donors, while some public TCRs were found in many individuals. The classifier was reported to diagnose cytomegalovirus status with high specificity and sensitivity in both the original cohort and the validation cohort. A later analysis lacked HLA typing for the validation cohort, so it scored co-occurrence in that cohort across all 120 or so repertoires. In vitro tests confirmed that a few of the cytomegalovirus-associated TCR beta chains recognize cytomegalovirus antigens. In a later analysis, TCRs clustered in the first cohort were found to also tend to co-occur in the 120 validation repertoires, with about 94% of cluster scores above 0. The study gave a list of some 150 TCR beta chains associated with cytomegalovirus.

Separate from the roughly 630-subject first cohort, the validation cohort of about 120 subjects was the group to which the donors belonged. Library generation was performed with the immunoSEQ multiplex PCR assay. On the study's bioinformatics: To diagnose cytomegalovirus status from the catalog of TCR beta chain sequences, a statistical classification framework was built. In its TCRdb copy, this immuneACCESS table keeps in-frame sequences only and misses some clones. Where compared with another copy, unresolved V genes explain less than half of these, and the others have no known cause. The V and J calls and clone size were taken over from that table, and D and trimming were inferred from the DNA. This sample holds under 60,000 clones; roughly 85% were observed only once. The ten biggest clones cover over 6.5% of the sample. Concerning this clone itself: Its specific antigen is unknown. Qualities for individual bases were not recorded, and no much larger clone is one base off.

The rearranged segments are TRBV28 and TRBJ1-2, with the D gene call left open. Specimen: PBMCs. The source is a woman aged 25 to 39 in good health and CMV-seronegative. The sequenced DNA: TGTGCCAGCATCGGACTAAGTAACTATGGCTACACCTTC. This gives the protein CASIGLSNYGYTF.